This T cell receptor beta chain was captured in a study of cytomegalovirus exposure and HLA in healthy donors. General study findings and limits: Cytomegalovirus-associated TCR beta chains were listed, numbering 150 to 200. Confirmation was obtained in vitro that a few CMV-associated chains are specific for CMV antigens. Most TCR sequences were seen very rarely across donors, but some public TCRs occurred in many.

Some clones are missing from TCRdb's copy, which holds only in-frame ones; the method was immunoSEQ multiplex PCR. Of 150,000 to 200,000 clones listed, around 96% were seen once; the top ten hold more than 0.7%. This CDR3 region has 16 residues. Trimming took 2 bases from V and 4 from J; bases not matched to a gene: 8. Germline values: CDR1 SGHAT, CDR2 FQNNGV. On this clone: Its target is unknown.

The sequenced sample consisted of PBMCs. The receptor comes from a woman between 18 and 29 years old in good health and CMV-seronegative. V and J are TRBV11-2 and TRBJ2-3; 8 bases map to TRBD2. CDR3 bases: TGTGCCAGCAGCTTATCCCTAAGCGGGGGAGCAGATACGCAGTATTTT. Translating gives CASSLSLSGGADTQYF. Full variable domain (outside the CDR3, taken from reference TRBV11-2 and TRBJ2-3): EAGVAQSPRYKIIEKRQSVAFWCNPISGHATLYWYQQILGQGPKLLIQFQNNGVVDDSQLPKDRFSAERLKGVDSTLKIQPAKLEDSAVYLCASSLSLSGGADTQYFGPGTRLTVL.